This section outlines one T cell receptor beta chain sequence together with its context. Its antigen is undetermined. This sample stems from a study of somatic mutations in cytotoxic T cells in rheumatoid arthritis. The wider study: Including V beta1+ cells that were sequenced for TCRB, some T-cell populations stained with V beta antibodies were flow-sorted at nearly 100% purity.

Overall study results and limits: Nobody adjusted the slight TRBV07 underrepresentation in rheumatoid arthritis patients for multiple comparisons. Increasing age coincided with elevated CD8+ clonality among rheumatoid arthritis patients, though not among healthy controls.

Using immunoSEQ multiplex PCR, the repertoire was profiled, and TCRdb retains in-frame clones only, with some absent. This table holds roughly 10,000 clones, roughly 90% found once. Each population, CD4+ and CD8+ cells, was isolated by positive magnetic bead selection and checked for purity by flow cytometry. The V gene lost 3 bases and the J gene lost 1 base, with 10 bases spanning the gap. This CDR3 contains 14 residues. Germline V CDR1 and CDR2: SGHDT, YYEEEE. Sequencing was carried out using CD4+ T cells sorted from blood. The V call is TRBV5-6, the J call TRBJ1-1; TRBD1 might be the D (6 bases). This TCR derives from a woman under 30 with rheumatoid arthritis. In DNA, the CDR3 is TGTGCCAGCAGCTACAGGGTCGGGAACACTGAAGCTTTCTTT. The encoded protein is CASSYRVGNTEAFF.